The T cell receptor beta chain under discussion was sequenced for a study of glioma-infiltrating T cells. Whole-study results and caveats: Tissue and blood shared very few CDR3 sequences.

This clonotype was observed many times. Antigen unknown. Using RNA template, CDR3s of TCR alpha and beta were amplified with iRepertoire arm-PCR. TCRdb fed the multiplex PCR reads into MiXCR, producing one record per CDR3 protein. The profile covers about 180,000 distinct CDR3 sequences, with about 40% appearing a single time and 5% to 5.5% taken by the ten largest. CDR1 is LNHNV and CDR2 is YYDKDF in the germline V gene (reference sequence). With 2 bases removed from V and 9 bases from J, the gap between germline ends came to 8 bases. The CDR3 runs to 12 residues. The genes are TRBV15 and TRBJ2-1; D is ambiguous. The sample consisted of glioma tissue, nonneoplastic brain tissue, or PBMCs (not recorded which). The TCR sequence derives from a human donor with low-grade glioma or glioblastoma, undergoing nonglioma brain surgery, or in good health (not recorded which). The CDR3 bases are TGTGCCACCAGCAGATTAACCGTTGAGCAGTTCTTC. This gives the protein CATSRLTVEQFF.